What follows is one TCR beta chain and its context. This CDR3 is 16 amino acids long. Germline-derived CDR1 and CDR2 are MNHEY and SMNVEV (reference sequence). Trimming at V came to 4 bases and at J to 4 bases, leaving 7 bases not matched to a gene. As handled by the study authors: For nucleated cells, counts were estimated from reference gene primer amplification. The method was immunoSEQ multiplex PCR; TCRdb's version includes in-frame clones alone and lacks a portion of them. V, J and clone size reflect that table, while D and trimming were determined from the DNA. The data hold nearly 350,000 clones, with over 70% observed a single time. Seattle patients were enrolled during active infection and followed longitudinally. These data are taken from a study of blood T cell repertoires in COVID-19. Whole-study context: Collection of acute and convalescent COVID-19 samples took place in the United States, Italy and Spain. T cells, B-cell-depleted T cells, or PBMCs provided the cDNA or gDNA that served as material.

V and J are TRBV27 and TRBJ2-1, with TRBD2 matching 10 bases. The sequence derives from a woman aged 50 to 65 with COVID-19, enrolled during active disease. The specimen was peripheral blood. The CDR3 nucleotides read TGTGCCAGCAGTTCGCTGGATAGCGGGAGGTACAATGAGCAGTTCTTC. Translation gives CASSSLDSGRYNEQFF.